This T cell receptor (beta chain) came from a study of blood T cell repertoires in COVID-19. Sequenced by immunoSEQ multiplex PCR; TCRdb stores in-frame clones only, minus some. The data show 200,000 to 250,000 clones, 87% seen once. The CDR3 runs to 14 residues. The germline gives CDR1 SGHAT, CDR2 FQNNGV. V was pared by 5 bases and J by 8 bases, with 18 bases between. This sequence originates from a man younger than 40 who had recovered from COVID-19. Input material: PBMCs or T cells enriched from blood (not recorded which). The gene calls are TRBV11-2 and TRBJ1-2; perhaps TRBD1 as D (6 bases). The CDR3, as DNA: TGTGCCAGCAGCCCGGACAGAGATACTACGGGCTACACCTTC. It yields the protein CASSPDRDTTGYTF.